The 6 T cell receptor beta chains below come from one sample, sequenced in a study of CD8+CD57+ T cells in acquired aplastic anemia (dated by TCRdb to the late 2010s). Sequencing took place on an Illumina HiSeq 2000. Genomic DNA served as template for TCR beta VDJ combination and CDR3 sequence profiling. TCRdb trimmed public reads at Q25 via fastp, called clones via MiXCR and kept in-frame beta chains. When rows share a CDR3 protein, they turn into one entry using the most common DNA and genes. In this sample the table shows about 160,000 distinct CDR3 sequences, 71% of which occur a single time. The top ten hold about 50% of the sample. The patients picked for sequencing were ones in whom flow cytometry had shown an expansion of CD8+CD57+ cells. The sample comprised sorted CD4+, CD8+, or CD8+CD57+ T cells (not recorded which) from PBMCs. These receptors all stem from a human donor with aplastic anemia.

The chain employs TRBV7-8 and TRBJ2-7, with 7 bases lining up with TRBD2. The J call is in doubt because the DNA end fits TRBJ2-5 better. The CDR3 runs to 16 residues. Germline-derived CDR1 and CDR2 are SGHVS and FQNEAQ. CDR3 bases: TGTGCCAGCAGCTTAGCGCCCAGCGGGGCGCAAGAGACCCAGTACTTC. This gives the protein CASSLAPSGAQETQYF.

A few counts support this clonotype. J is TRBJ2-1 and V is TRBV29-1; 10 nucleotides line up with TRBD1. With V trimmed by 7 bases and J by 2 bases, 8 bases remained unmatched. CDR1 is SQVTM and CDR2 is ANQGSEA in the germline V gene. CDR3 length equals 15 residues. DNA for the CDR3: TGCAGCGGAAGGACAGGGGGTTCACCCTACAATGAGCAGTTCTTC. It translates to CSGRTGGSPYNEQFF.

The genes are TRBV10-3 and TRBJ1-2; 7 nucleotides align to TRBD1. This CDR3 has 12 residues. The junction had 2 bases not matched to a gene; V was cut back by 9 bases and J by 1 base. Germline V gene sequence: CDR1 ENHRY, CDR2 SYGVKD. CDR3 residues: CAMGQFNYGYTF. The CDR3, as DNA: TGTGCCATGGGACAGTTTAACTATGGCTACACCTTC.

V gene TRBV29-1 combines with J gene TRBJ2-5; 8 positions match TRBD1. Germline V lookup: CDR1 SQVTM, CDR2 ANQGSEA. V lost 7 bases to trimming and J lost 5 bases; unmatched junction nucleotides: 3. The CDR3 is made up of 11 amino acids. The CDR3 DNA sequence: TGCAGCGACACAGGGGGGGAGACCCAGTACTTC. Amino acid sequence: CSDTGGETQYF.

The rearrangement uses TRBV25-1 and TRBJ2-7; TRBD2 might be the D (5 bases). The CDR3 has 13 residues. The V gene's germline CDR1 is MGHDK and CDR2 SYGVNS. V lost 3 bases to trimming and J lost 4 bases, with 10 bases between them. The CDR3 DNA reads as TGTGCCAGCAGTGACGGGAACCTTTACGAGCAGTACTTC. As protein: CASSDGNLYEQYF.

To note about this clonotype: A read error may account for a junction end that differs from germline. This chain joins TRBV15 and TRBJ2-7; D perhaps matches TRBD1 (5 bases). The CDR3 covers 15 residues. CDR1 is LNHNV and CDR2 is YYDKDF in the germline V gene (reference sequence). Written as DNA, the CDR3 is TGTGCCACCAGCAGGGGTAGGGGTAATAACGACGAGCGGTACTTC. Protein: CATSRGRGNNDERYF.